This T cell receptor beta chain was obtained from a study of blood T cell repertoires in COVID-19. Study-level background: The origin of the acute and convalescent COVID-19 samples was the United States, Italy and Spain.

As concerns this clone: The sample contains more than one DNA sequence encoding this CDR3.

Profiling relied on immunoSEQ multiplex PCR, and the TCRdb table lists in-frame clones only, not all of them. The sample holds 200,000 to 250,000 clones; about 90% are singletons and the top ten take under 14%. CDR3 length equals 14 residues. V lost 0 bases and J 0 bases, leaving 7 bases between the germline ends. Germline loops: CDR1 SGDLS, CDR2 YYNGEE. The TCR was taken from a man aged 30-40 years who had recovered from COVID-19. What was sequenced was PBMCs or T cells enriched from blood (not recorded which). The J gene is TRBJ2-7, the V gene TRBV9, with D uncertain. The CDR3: CASSVVPSSYEQYF. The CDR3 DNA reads TGTGCCAGCAGCGTAGTTCCTAGCTCCTACGAGCAGTACTTC.